This T cell receptor beta chain was captured in a study of neurological immune-mediated disorders. CDR3 size: 17 residues. V dropped 6 bases and J dropped 6 bases, with 24 bases sitting between them. TCRdb reprocessed the 5' RACE reads via MiXCR and lists one record per CDR3 protein. This table holds approximately 87,000 distinct CDR3 sequences, 14% found once. The receptor was derived from a woman aged 45-59 years in good health. The sequenced sample was PBMCs. V gene TRBV12-3 or TRBV12-4 combines with J gene TRBJ1-3; D is unclear. CDR3 sequence (DNA): TGTGCCAGCAGCCCCTACGTAGGCAGGTCGTCCGTAAACACCATATATTTT. It encodes CASSPYVGRSSVNTIYF.